What follows are 3 T cell receptor beta chains derived from one specimen sequenced in a study of spatial heterogeneity in lung cancer. Findings and caveats of the study: How many expanded intratumoral alpha and beta TCRs were present tracked the tumor mutation count, which was a count of nonsynonymous mutations.

Time point given: sample taken at primary tumor resection. Using its own MiXCR run on the 5' RACE reads, TCRdb lists one record per CDR3 protein. Of 16,000 or so distinct CDR3 sequences detected, around 7% appear once; the ten largest clones hold about 19%. For these receptors, no antigen is known. The sequences come from lung tumor tissue, collected at surgery. The source of these receptors is a female donor with early-stage non-small cell lung cancer.

Only a few counts were recorded for this clonotype. The genes are TRBV7-9 and TRBJ2-7; D might be TRBD1 (6 bases). Trimming took 1 base from V and 7 from J, leaving 23 bases between them. This CDR3 is 17 amino acids long. Germline CDR1 SEHNR, CDR2 FQNEAQ (reference sequence). In DNA form, the CDR3 reads TGTGCCAGCAGCTTAGTGATGGGAATAGGGACACCGCGAGAGCAGTACTTC. This codes for CASSLVMGIGTPREQYF.

Many counts were recorded for this clonotype. Written as DNA, the CDR3 is TGTGCCAGCACCGACTGGGGGGGTAACGCCGGGGAGCTGTTTTTT. Amino acids: CASTDWGGNAGELFF. V gene TRBV12-3 or TRBV12-4 combines with J gene TRBJ2-2, with 7 bases aligning to TRBD2. Trimming cost V 7 bases and J 6 bases; bases outside gene matches: 11. The CDR3 is 15 residues long.

This clonotype is medium-sized by share. V usage is TRBV12-3 or TRBV12-4 and J usage is TRBJ1-2; 9 bases are a match to TRBD1. The CDR3 loop spans 14 amino acids. Trimming at V came to 5 bases and at J to 3 bases, leaving 4 bases not matched to a gene. The DNA for the CDR3 is TGTGCCAGCAGTCCGAGACAGGGGGACTATGGCTACACCTTC. Amino acids: CASSPRQGDYGYTF.